The 28 T cell receptor beta chains given below trace back to one sample, sequenced in a study of a mutant IDH1 vaccine in newly diagnosed glioma. Assay used: immunoSEQ multiplex PCR; TCRdb lists only in-frame clones, some missing. The table records around 62,000 clones, approximately 89% of them present only once. Stated time point: week 11, during vaccination. Each vaccine dose was 300 ug of mutant IDH1 20-mer peptide, with topical imiquimod. Their antigen targets remain unknown. This specimen was PBMCs, taken from a glioma patient whose treatment included an IDH1 peptide vaccine. The receptors here all came from a man in his forties with glioma.

This clone was seen just once. The rearrangement uses TRBV11-1 and TRBJ2-3; 11 positions match TRBD1. Trimming removed 2 bases from V and 2 bases from J; junction bases left unmatched: 3. The length of the CDR3 is 16 residues. Germline V gene sequence: CDR1 SGHAT, CDR2 FQDESV (reference sequence). The CDR3 nucleotides read TGTGCCAGCAGCTTAAGGGACAGGGGGTCCACAGATACGCAGTATTTT. This gives the protein CASSLRDRGSTDTQYF.

The chain links TRBV19 to TRBJ1-6; the match to TRBD1 covers 9 bases. Germline loops: CDR1 LNHDA, CDR2 SQIVND (reference sequence). Trimming cost V 10 bases and J 1 base; bases outside gene matches: 8. This CDR3 comprises 16 residues. CDR3 DNA sequence: TGTGCCACCAGGGACAGGGATGGATCCTATAATTCACCCCTCCACTTT. Translating it yields CATRDRDGSYNSPLHF. Complete variable domain (other parts from reference TRBV19 and TRBJ1-6): DGGITQSPKYLFRKEGQNVTLSCEQNLNHDAMYWYRQDPGQGLRLIYYSQIVNDFQKGDIAEGYSVSREKKESFPLTVTSAQKNPTAFYLCATRDRDGSYNSPLHFGNGTRLTVT.

This chain links TRBV28 with TRBJ1-5; TRBD1 matches at 8 bases. The CDR3 loop spans 14 amino acids. Germline values: CDR1 MDHEN, CDR2 SYDVKM. With V trimmed by 6 bases and J by 7 bases, 8 bases remained unmatched. Here the CDR3 DNA reads TGTGCCAGCAGGACCGCAGGGGGCGGGCAGCCCCAGCATTTT. Translated, it gives CASRTAGGGQPQHF.

The gene calls are TRBV5-8 and TRBJ2-3; D gene unclear. CDR1 and CDR2 from the germline V gene are SGHTS and YDEGEE. With 2 bases removed from V and 10 bases from J, the gap between germline ends came to 8 bases. The CDR3 is made up of 11 amino acids. CDR3 nucleotide sequence: TGTGCCAGCAGCTTAAAGGGTCCGCAGTATTTT. Translating gives CASSLKGPQYF.

This sequence joins TRBV6-1 and TRBJ2-7; 8 bases agree with TRBD1. J was trimmed by 9 bases and V by 8 bases; bases with no gene match: 9. The CDR3 has 12 residues. Looked up from germline, CDR1 is MNHNS and CDR2 is SASEGT. In DNA form, the CDR3 reads TGTGCCAGCGGTAAGACAGGGGAGCGGCAGTACGTC. The encoded protein is CASGKTGERQYV.

The rearrangement uses TRBV29-1 and TRBJ2-7, with unresolved D. The V gene's germline CDR1 is SQVTM and CDR2 ANQGSEA. This CDR3 is 11 amino acids long. Deletions cut 4 bases from V and 4 bases from J, with 8 bases between. CDR3 loop: CSVASEYEQYF. The CDR3 DNA reads as TGCAGCGTTGCGTCGGAATACGAGCAGTACTTC.

The rearrangement uses TRBV29-1 and TRBJ2-3, with D possibly TRBD2 on 6 matching bases. V was pared by 6 bases and J by 0 bases, with 10 bases between. The CDR3 has 13 amino acids. Per the germline V gene, CDR1 is SQVTM and CDR2 is ANQGSEA. The CDR3 DNA follows: TGCAGCGTGCGGGGCGGCAGCACAGATACGCAGTATTTT. Protein sequence: CSVRGGSTDTQYF.

J is TRBJ2-1 and V is TRBV5-6, with D perhaps matching TRBD2 (6 bases). The CDR3 loop spans 14 amino acids. Germline V gives CDR1 SGHDT, CDR2 YYEEEE. V was cut by 0 bases and J by 10 bases, with 14 bases left in between. DNA of the CDR3: TGTGCCAGCAGCTTGGAACTAGCCACCTACGAGCAGTTCTTC. Protein product: CASSLELATYEQFF. Supplemented by reference TRBV5-6 and TRBJ2-1, the full variable domain reads DAGVTQSPTHLIKTRGQQVTLRCSPKSGHDTVSWYQQALGQGPQFIFQYYEEEERQRGNFPDRFSGHQFPNYSSELNVNALLLGDSALYLCASSLELATYEQFFGPGTRLTVL.

This clone was seen only once. The chain has TRBV30 and TRBJ1-2; the match to TRBD1 covers 9 bases. Germline lookup yields CDR1 GTSNPN and CDR2 SVGIG (reference sequence). The CDR3 loop spans 14 amino acids. The trim removed 6 bases at V and 4 bases at J, leaving 9 bases unmatched. The chain's CDR3 is CACPPGQGIYGYTF. CDR3 in DNA: TGTGCCTGCCCCCCGGGACAGGGTATCTATGGCTACACCTTC.

The chain has TRBV6-1 and TRBJ2-7; 13 nucleotides agree with TRBD2. Losses at the gene ends were 1 base for V and 3 bases for J; bases not matched to a gene: 0. The CDR3 runs 15 residues. The V gene's germline CDR1 is MNHNS and CDR2 SASEGT. This CDR3 reads CASSEGTSGSYEQYF. The CDR3 nucleotides are TGTGCCAGCAGTGAAGGGACTAGCGGGAGCTACGAGCAGTACTTC.

This chain uses TRBV23-1 with TRBJ1-5; 10 bases agree with TRBD1. Being an ORF, TRBV23-1 has a function that is uncertain. The CDR3 is 20 residues long. With 2 bases clipped from V and 0 bases from J, the junction kept 13 bases outside the gene matches. CDR3 nucleotide sequence: TGCGCCAGCAGTCAAGAGGGGGGACAGGGGCGAAACAATAGCAATCAGCCCCAGCATTTT. Amino acids: CASSQEGGQGRNNSNQPQHF.

The chain has TRBV19 and TRBJ2-6; D is perhaps TRBD1 or TRBD2 (5 bases each). The V gene's germline CDR1 is LNHDA and CDR2 SQIVND (reference sequence). V lost 5 bases to trimming and J lost 0 bases, with 14 bases between them. The CDR3 is 17 residues long. The CDR3 region is CASSPPRGTSGANVLTF. The CDR3 DNA follows: TGTGCCAGTAGTCCCCCCCGGGGCACCTCTGGGGCCAACGTCCTGACTTTC.

J is TRBJ1-2 and V is TRBV6-5, with 7 positions matching TRBD1. The length of the CDR3 is 16 residues. CDR1 MNHEY and CDR2 SVGAGI come from the germline V gene. The V gene end was trimmed by 2 bases and the J gene end by 3 bases; junction bases not matched to a gene: 9. Written as DNA, the CDR3 is TGTGCCAGCAGTTACAAGGTTGGCAGGGGGGACTATGGCTACACCTTC. Translation gives CASSYKVGRGDYGYTF.

The chain recombines TRBV5-6 with TRBJ1-2, with D hard to call. CDR1 is SGHDT and CDR2 is YYEEEE in the germline V gene. V lost 1 base, J lost 1 base, and 14 bases lay in between. There are 16 residues in the CDR3. CDR3 sequence: CASSLKGLRLNYGYTF. The CDR3 DNA is TGTGCCAGCAGCTTGAAGGGCCTTAGACTTAACTATGGCTACACCTTC.

CDR3 region: CASSPLGTEAFF. The CDR3 coding sequence is TGTGCCAGCAGCCCCCTAGGGACTGAAGCTTTCTTT. The rearrangement links TRBV4-2 to TRBJ1-1; D is undetermined. This CDR3 has 12 amino acids. Germline lookup yields CDR1 LGHNA and CDR2 YNFKEQ. With 4 bases removed from V and 5 bases from J, the gap between germline ends came to 8 bases.

The chain joins TRBV7-8 to TRBJ1-4; D gene unclear. CDR3 length: 15 residues. V gave up 0 bases and J gave up 7 bases, with 12 bases separating them. In germline, CDR1 is SGHVS, CDR2 FQNEAQ. In DNA form, the CDR3 reads TGTGCCAGCAGCTTAGCTCGCCCCGGCGGTGAAAAACTGTTTTTT. It yields the protein CASSLARPGGEKLFF.

The chain employs TRBV4-3 and TRBJ2-7; D is ambiguous. The germline gives CDR1 LGHNA, CDR2 YSLEER. CDR3 length: 13 amino acids. Between the trimmed V and J ends, which lost 2 bases and 1 base, there was a span of 6 bases. In DNA form, the CDR3 reads TGCGCCAGCAGCCAACACACTTCCTACGAGCAGTACTTC. Amino acid sequence: CASSQHTSYEQYF.

The chain has TRBV10-2 and TRBJ1-6; D is possibly TRBD1 (5 bases). Per the germline V gene, CDR1 is WSHSY and CDR2 is SAAADI. With 3 bases removed from V and 5 bases from J, the gap between germline ends came to 14 bases. This CDR3 region has 16 residues. This CDR3 is CASSDPAGNNNSPLHF. CDR3 bases: TGCGCCAGCAGTGACCCGGCAGGGAACAATAATTCACCCCTCCACTTT.

Turning to this clone: Other DNA sequences of this sample code for an identical CDR3. This chain connects TRBV6-1 to TRBJ2-3, with 12 bases matching TRBD2. Germline-derived CDR1 and CDR2 are MNHNS and SASEGT. The CDR3 is 15 amino acids. Trimming at V came to 2 bases and at J to 4 bases, leaving 1 base not matched to a gene. The CDR3 DNA reads TGTGCCAGCAGTGAACTAGCGGGAGGGGCAGATACGCAGTATTTT. Its protein product is CASSELAGGADTQYF.

This clone has only a few counts. The genes are TRBV6-5 and TRBJ2-7; possibly TRBD1 or TRBD2 for D (5 bases each). V shed 8 bases and J shed 5 bases, with 10 bases lying between them. The CDR3 totals 11 residues. CDR1 and CDR2 from the germline V gene are MNHEY and SVGAGI. The CDR3 sequence: CASRDGHEQYF. Here the CDR3 DNA reads TGTGCCAGCCGGGACGGTCACGAGCAGTACTTC.

V gene TRBV5-5 combines with J gene TRBJ2-3; 7 positions match TRBD2. The length of the CDR3 is 16 residues. Looked up from germline, CDR1 is SGHKS and CDR2 is YYEKEE (reference sequence). V shed 2 bases and J 4 bases; nucleotides not matched to a gene: 10. CDR3 in amino acids: CASSFNSRGRADTQYF. CDR3 bases: TGTGCCAGCAGCTTCAATAGCCGAGGGAGGGCAGATACGCAGTATTTT. Together with reference TRBV5-5 and TRBJ2-3, the CDR3 gives the full variable domain: DAGVTQSPTHLIKTRGQQVTLRCSPISGHKSVSWYQQVLGQGPQFIFQYYEKEERGRGNFPDRFSARQFPNYSSELNVNALLLGDSALYLCASSFNSRGRADTQYFGPGTRLTVL.

The J gene is TRBJ2-2, the V gene TRBV2; D might be TRBD1 (6 bases). Germline V gene lookup returns CDR1 SNHLY and CDR2 FYNNEI. V was pared by 6 bases and J by 2 bases, with 10 bases between. The CDR3 spans 14 residues. In nucleotides, the CDR3 is TGTGCCAGCAGACCGGGACAAAACACCGGGGAGCTGTTTTTT. This sequence encodes CASRPGQNTGELFF.

The CDR3 is CASSLWDSPLHF. In nucleotides, the CDR3 is TGTGCCAGCAGTTTGTGGGATTCACCCCTCCACTTT. The chain links TRBV28 to TRBJ1-6; D remains ambiguous. Germline lookup yields CDR1 MDHEN and CDR2 SYDVKM. V was pared by 3 bases and J by 8 bases, with 5 bases between. CDR3 length: 12 amino acids.

The gene calls are TRBV10-3 and TRBJ1-1; a weak D match, TRBD1 (5 bases). The CDR3 contains 14 residues. The ends were cut back, 7 bases at V and 1 base at J, with 13 bases in the middle. Germline-derived CDR1 and CDR2 are ENHRY and SYGVKD. This chain's CDR3 is CAITVEGSNTEAFF. The CDR3 nucleotides are TGTGCCATCACCGTGGAGGGGTCGAACACTGAAGCTTTCTTT.

The chain carries TRBV7-9 and TRBJ2-2, with 9 bases identical to TRBD2. The trim removed 4 bases at V and 3 bases at J, leaving 6 bases unmatched. CDR3 length equals 16 residues. Looked up from germline, CDR1 is SEHNR and CDR2 is FQNEAQ (reference sequence). The CDR3 is CASSSTGTSYTGELFF. The DNA of the CDR3 is TGTGCCAGCAGCTCAACCGGGACTAGCTACACCGGGGAGCTGTTTTTT.

The CDR3 sequence: CASSLYALGDGTQYF. The CDR3 DNA reads as TGTGCCAGCAGTTTATATGCGCTTGGGGATGGGACCCAGTACTTC. The V call is TRBV28, the J call TRBJ2-5; D gene unclear. Germline assignment: CDR1 MDHEN and CDR2 SYDVKM. The ends were cut back, 1 base at V and 7 bases at J, with 16 bases in the middle. There are 15 residues in the CDR3.

The genes are TRBV19 and TRBJ2-3; 9 bases align to TRBD1. The trim removed 4 bases at V and 0 bases at J, leaving 11 bases unmatched. The CDR3 runs 18 residues. Germline V lookup: CDR1 LNHDA, CDR2 SQIVND (reference sequence). The CDR3 reads CASSKGQGPYSSTDTQYF. CDR3 sequence (DNA): TGTGCCAGTAGTAAGGGACAGGGCCCATATTCTAGCACAGATACGCAGTATTTT.

This clone was seen only once. This chain joins TRBV18 and TRBJ2-5; 7 bases fit TRBD1. The DNA end lines up better with TRBJ2-7; the J call may be wrong. Germline lookup yields CDR1 KGHSH and CDR2 LQKENI. CDR3 size: 15 residues. CDR3 nucleotide sequence: TGTGCCAGCTCACCGTCCGGGACAGACACCTACGAGCAGTACTTC. Its protein is CASSPSGTDTYEQYF.